This T cell receptor (beta chain) was captured in a study of T cells in Graves' hyperthyroidism and ophthalmopathy. This CDR3 is 14 amino acids long. V dropped 1 base and J dropped 5; count of bases not matched to a gene: 4. Germline CDR1 is SGDLS and CDR2 is YYNGEE. RNA transcripts were the template for amplifying TCR beta CDR3 regions. HTBI primers were employed in a first-round RT-PCR of the TCR CDR3. A single record per CDR3 protein comes from TCRdb applying MiXCR to the multiplex PCR reads. The sample has approximately 530,000 distinct CDR3 sequences, 15% to 20% seen once. This clonotype was counted between two and nine times.

The TCR comes from a woman between 18 and 30 years old with Graves' hyperthyroidism. The chain links TRBV9 to TRBJ2-3; 7 bases map to TRBD2. Input material: blood. CDR3 in DNA: TGTGCCAGCAGCGTACGGGGGAGGGAAGATACGCAGTATTTT. This sequence encodes CASSVRGREDTQYF.